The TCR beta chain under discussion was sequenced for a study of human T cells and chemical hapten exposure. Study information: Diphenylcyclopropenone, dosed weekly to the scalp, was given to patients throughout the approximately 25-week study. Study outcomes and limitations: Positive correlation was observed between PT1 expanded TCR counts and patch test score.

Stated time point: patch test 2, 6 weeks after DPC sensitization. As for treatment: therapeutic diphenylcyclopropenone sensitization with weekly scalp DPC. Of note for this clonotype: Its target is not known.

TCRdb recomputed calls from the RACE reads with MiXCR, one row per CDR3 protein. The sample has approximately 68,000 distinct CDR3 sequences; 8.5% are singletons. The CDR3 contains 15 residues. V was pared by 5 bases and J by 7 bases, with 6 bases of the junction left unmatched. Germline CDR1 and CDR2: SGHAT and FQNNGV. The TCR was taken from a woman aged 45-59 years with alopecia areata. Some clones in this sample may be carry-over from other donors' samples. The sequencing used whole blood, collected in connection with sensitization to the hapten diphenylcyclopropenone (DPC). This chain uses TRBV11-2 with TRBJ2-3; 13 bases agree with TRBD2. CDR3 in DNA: TGTGCCAGCAGCCTACTAGCGGGAGGGCCTCATACGCAGTATTTT. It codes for CASSLLAGGPHTQYF.